The present T cell receptor (beta chain) was sequenced within a study of T cells in Graves' hyperthyroidism and ophthalmopathy. Whole-study findings and limits: Ophthalmopathy, which appeared later, was predicted by the model a median roughly 6.6 months before onset.

For ophthalmopathy patients, the Clinical Activity Score was at least 3 and the NOSPECS grade at least 4; duration was under 3 months. Exclusion criteria comprised uncontrolled infection, other autoimmune disease, pregnancy or lactation. Germline assignment: CDR1 SGHRS and CDR2 YFSETQ. This CDR3 has 12 residues. Trimming removed 6 bases at V and 1 base at J, with 7 bases between. This clonotype was seen many times. Its antigen is currently unknown. Researchers took RNA transcripts and amplified the TCR beta CDR3 regions from them. Carried out on the TCR CDR3, a first-round RT-PCR used the HTBI primer set. TCRdb reanalysed the multiplex PCR reads using MiXCR and keeps one entry per CDR3 protein. Here the sample spans hundreds of thousands of distinct CDR3 sequences, approximately 15% being singletons.

The V gene is TRBV5-1, the J gene TRBJ1-1, with D unresolved. Source material: blood. This receptor was obtained from a woman in her forties with Graves' ophthalmopathy. The CDR3 DNA reads TGCGCCAGCAAAGAGCCGAACACTGAAGCTTTCTTT. This gives the protein CASKEPNTEAFF.